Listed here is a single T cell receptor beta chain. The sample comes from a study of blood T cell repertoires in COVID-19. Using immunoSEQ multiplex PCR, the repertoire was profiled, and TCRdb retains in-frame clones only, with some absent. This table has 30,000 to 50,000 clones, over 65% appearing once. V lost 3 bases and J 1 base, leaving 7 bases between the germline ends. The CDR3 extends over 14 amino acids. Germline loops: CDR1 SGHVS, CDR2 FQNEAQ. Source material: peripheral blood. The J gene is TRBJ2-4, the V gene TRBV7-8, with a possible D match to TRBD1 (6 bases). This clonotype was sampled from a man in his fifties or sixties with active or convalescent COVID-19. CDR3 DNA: TGTGCCAGCAGCTTTACAGGGGCCAAAAACATTCAGTACTTC. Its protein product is CASSFTGAKNIQYF.